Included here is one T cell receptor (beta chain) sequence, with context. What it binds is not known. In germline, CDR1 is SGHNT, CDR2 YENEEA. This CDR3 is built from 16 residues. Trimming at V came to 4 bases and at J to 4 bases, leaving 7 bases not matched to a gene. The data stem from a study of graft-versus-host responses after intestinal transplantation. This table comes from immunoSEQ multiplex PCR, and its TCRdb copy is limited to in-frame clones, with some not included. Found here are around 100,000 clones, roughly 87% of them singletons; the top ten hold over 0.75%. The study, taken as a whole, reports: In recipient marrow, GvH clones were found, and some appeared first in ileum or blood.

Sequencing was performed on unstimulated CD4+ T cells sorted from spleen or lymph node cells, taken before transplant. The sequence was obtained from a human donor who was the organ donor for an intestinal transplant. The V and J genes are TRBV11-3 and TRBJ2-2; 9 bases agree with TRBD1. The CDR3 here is CASSSGTGFGTGELFF. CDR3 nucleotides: TGTGCCAGCAGCTCCGGGACAGGGTTCGGCACCGGGGAGCTGTTTTTT.